These 26 T cell receptor beta chains were sequenced from one sample in a study of T cell repertoires in cytomegalovirus infection. One entry per CDR3 protein, called by TCRdb with MiXCR from the reads. Of approximately 260,000 distinct CDR3 sequences in the sample, about 20% were seen once. Antigen specificity for these receptors is unknown. The sample consisted of cultured PBMCs, taken from culture after CMV antigen stimulation. The source is a human donor in good health (CMV status not recorded). Some clones in this sample may be carry-over from other donors' samples.

This clonotype occurred many times. This chain joins TRBV7-2 and TRBJ2-3; D gene uncertain. The CDR3 runs 15 residues. Trimming pared 2 bases from V and 3 bases from J, leaving 12 bases between. The V gene's germline CDR1 is SGHTA and CDR2 FQGNSA. Written as DNA, the CDR3 is TGTGCCAGCAGCTTAACAGCGACCCCGACAGATACGCAGTATTTT. Residues: CASSLTATPTDTQYF.

The chain employs TRBV12-3 or TRBV12-4 and TRBJ1-2; 8 bases are a match to TRBD1. This CDR3 has 17 residues. J was trimmed by 7 bases and V by 1 base; bases with no gene match: 14. The CDR3 region has the DNA TGTGCCAGCAGTTTAGAATCCGGCAGGGGGCTAACTGGTGGCTACACCTTC. Residues: CASSLESGRGLTGGYTF.

The V gene is TRBV20-1, the J gene TRBJ2-5; TRBD2 agrees at 10 bases. This CDR3 is built from 12 residues. The V gene end was trimmed by 7 bases and the J gene end by 5 bases; junction bases not matched to a gene: 4. The V gene's germline CDR1 is DFQATT and CDR2 SNEGSKA (reference sequence). In nucleotides, the CDR3 is TGCAGTGAAACAGCGGGAGGGGAGACCCAGTACTTC. Protein: CSETAGGETQYF.

This clonotype has just a few counts. The rearrangement joins TRBV7-9 to TRBJ2-6; 16 bases agree with TRBD2. Per germline, CDR1 SEHNR and CDR2 FQNEAQ (reference sequence). The length of the CDR3 is 18 residues. V lost 7 bases, J lost 0 bases, and 3 bases stayed unmatched. This CDR3 is CASKGLAGGSSGANVLTF. CDR3 DNA sequence: TGTGCCAGCAAGGGACTAGCGGGAGGGAGCTCTGGGGCCAACGTCCTGACTTTC.

This clonotype was detected many times. The J gene is TRBJ2-5, the V gene TRBV7-6; D tentatively fits TRBD1 or TRBD2 (5 bases each). Germline CDR1 reads SGHVS; CDR2 reads FNYEAQ. The CDR3 extends over 11 amino acids. Trimming left V 4 bases short and J 5 bases short, with 5 bases between. CDR3 DNA sequence: TGTGCCAGCAGCTGGGGGGAGACCCAGTACTTC. It yields the protein CASSWGETQYF.

This clonotype was seen ten or more times. The chain uses TRBV12-3 or TRBV12-4 and TRBJ2-7, with D tentatively TRBD1 (6 bases). Deletions cut 5 bases from V and 4 bases from J, with 6 bases between. This CDR3 has 11 residues. The CDR3, as DNA: TGTGCCAGCAGTAGGGGGTACGAGCAGTACGTC. Protein sequence: CASSRGYEQYV.

This clonotype appeared many times. The V gene is TRBV28, the J gene TRBJ2-5; D may correspond to TRBD1 or TRBD2 (6 bases each). CDR1 MDHEN and CDR2 SYDVKM come from the germline V gene. The CDR3 length is 14 residues. The ends were cut back, 6 bases at V and 2 bases at J, with 13 bases in the middle. For the CDR3, the DNA is TGTGCCAGCAGCGGGGGCGGCACTCAAGAGACCCAGTACTTC. This encodes CASSGGGTQETQYF. The full variable domain, in which reference TRBV28 and TRBJ2-5 provide the parts outside the CDR3, is DVKVTQSSRYLVKRTGEKVFLECVQDMDHENMFWYRQDPGLGLRLIYFSYDVKMKEKGDIPEGYSVSREKKERFSLILESASTNQTSMYLCASSGGGTQETQYFGPGTRLLVL.

The genes are TRBV5-4 and TRBJ2-7; 10 bases agree with TRBD1. The length of the CDR3 is 15 residues. The V segment lost 4 bases and the J segment 6 bases; nucleotides outside the gene matches: 10. In germline, CDR1 is SGHNT, CDR2 YYREEE (reference sequence). The CDR3 reads CASSRGQGISSEQYF. In DNA, the CDR3 is TGTGCCAGCAGCAGGGGACAGGGGATTTCCAGCGAGCAGTACTTC.

Comment on this clonotype: This may be a read error, as it is one base from a much larger clone. The chain links TRBV6-5 to TRBJ1-6, with TRBD1 identical over 7 bases. This CDR3 has 19 residues. The V gene's germline CDR1 is MNHEY and CDR2 SVGAGI. Trimming at V came to 6 bases and at J to 0 bases, leaving 14 bases not matched to a gene. This CDR3 is CASSPVADRESSYNSPLHF. In DNA, the CDR3 is TGTGCCAGCAGCCCAGTGGCAGACAGGGAAAGCTCCTATAATTCACCCCTCCACTTT.

At least ten counts were recorded for this clonotype. This chain links TRBV7-8 with TRBJ2-3, with unresolved D. The CDR3 is made up of 15 amino acids. Germline V gene data show CDR1 as SGHVS and CDR2 as FQNEAQ. V lost 5 bases and J lost 4, with 16 bases in between. The CDR3 spells CASSPQASRADTQYF. In nucleotides, the CDR3 is TGTGCCAGCAGCCCCCAGGCTAGTAGGGCAGATACGCAGTATTTT.

The rearrangement links TRBV28 to TRBJ1-2; maybe TRBD1 (5 bases). Per the germline V gene, CDR1 is MDHEN and CDR2 is SYDVKM. There are 13 residues in the CDR3. Trimming took off 8 bases at V and 8 bases at J, with 18 bases between the two ends. The chain's CDR3 is CASRLGPSMGYTF. The CDR3 nucleotides are TGTGCCAGCCGATTGGGGCCTTCTATGGGCTACACCTTC.

The J gene is TRBJ1-1, the V gene TRBV4-1; maybe TRBD1 (5 bases). V lost 6 bases and J 3 bases, leaving 20 bases between the germline ends. Germline CDR1 and CDR2: MGHRA and YSYEKL. This CDR3 contains 16 residues. CDR3 DNA: TGCGCCAGCAGTCCCTTGCCGGGGGGGATCCACACTGAAGCTTTCTTT. Translation gives CASSPLPGGIHTEAFF.

This clonotype was found a few times. The chain joins TRBV7-9 to TRBJ2-7, with 13 bases lining up with TRBD2. This CDR3 region has 15 residues. Trimming at V came to 5 bases and at J to 6 bases, leaving 7 bases not matched to a gene. Per the germline V gene, CDR1 is SEHNR and CDR2 is FQNEAQ (reference sequence). In DNA form, the CDR3 reads TGTGCCAGCAGCGAAGGGGGACTAGCGGGACTCGAGCAGTACGTC. This translates into CASSEGGLAGLEQYV.

This clonotype has a count of ten or more. The chain has TRBV12-3 or TRBV12-4 and TRBJ2-1; the match to TRBD2 covers 10 bases. CDR3 length: 15 amino acids. The V gene end was trimmed by 4 bases and the J gene end by 4 bases; junction bases not matched to a gene: 4. The CDR3 region has the DNA TGTGCCAGCAGTTCTATAGCGGGGGGTTACAATGAGCAGTTCTTC. Translating gives CASSSIAGGYNEQFF.

J is TRBJ2-3 and V is TRBV29-1; the match to TRBD2 covers 7 bases. The J segment lost 2 bases and the V segment lost 4 bases, leaving 6 bases of the junction unmatched. CDR3 size: 14 residues. Germline V gene data show CDR1 as SQVTM and CDR2 as ANQGSEA. The CDR3 loop is CSVAKRDYTDTQYF. The CDR3 DNA follows: TGCAGCGTTGCCAAGCGGGATTACACAGATACGCAGTATTTT.

This clonotype was detected only a few times. The V call is TRBV20-1, the J call TRBJ2-7; D possibly corresponds to TRBD1 (5 bases). The CDR3 length is 14 residues. The V gene's germline CDR1 is DFQATT and CDR2 SNEGSKA (reference sequence). Trimming took off 6 bases at V and 0 bases at J, with 15 bases between the two ends. In DNA form, the CDR3 reads TGCAGTGCCACCCCGGGCCAGGGCTCCTACGAGCAGTACGTC. Amino acid sequence: CSATPGQGSYEQYV.

This clonotype was seen a handful of times. The V gene is TRBV4-3, the J gene TRBJ1-4; D is unclear. The CDR3 is 19 amino acids. V shed 0 bases and J shed 0 bases, with 17 bases lying between them. Germline assignment: CDR1 LGHNA and CDR2 YSLEER. The chain's CDR3 is CASSQDWADSVATNEKLFF. CDR3 nucleotides: TGCGCCAGCAGCCAAGATTGGGCAGACTCCGTTGCAACTAATGAAAAACTGTTTTTT.

This clonotype was counted only a few times. This chain links TRBV5-1 with TRBJ2-6; 7 nucleotides agree with TRBD1. After removal of 5 bases from V and 3 bases from J, the junction contained 11 bases not matched to a gene. This CDR3 region has 17 residues. Per germline, CDR1 SGHRS and CDR2 YFSETQ. The CDR3 DNA reads as TGCGCCAGCAGTCGAGCCGCAGGGGGAGATGGGGCCAACGTCCTGACTTTC. Protein: CASSRAAGGDGANVLTF.

This clonotype was observed at least ten times. This chain joins TRBV7-8 and TRBJ2-7, with D maybe TRBD2 (6 bases). The CDR3 has 13 amino acids. V lost 4 bases, J lost 6 bases, and 13 bases lay in between. CDR1 and CDR2 from the germline V gene are SGHVS and FQNEAQ. The chain's CDR3 is CASSSWDSSEQYV. The CDR3 DNA reads as TGTGCCAGCAGCTCCTGGGACTCCAGCGAGCAGTACGTC.

This clonotype was picked up a small number of times. The V call is TRBV7-2, the J call TRBJ1-1; D uncertain. The germline V gene has CDR1 SGHTA and CDR2 FQGNSA. Trimming left V 0 bases short and J 1 base short, with 6 bases between. The CDR3 is 14 residues long. CDR3 sequence reads: CASSLAEGNTEAFF. DNA for the CDR3: TGTGCCAGCAGCTTAGCAGAGGGGAACACTGAAGCTTTCTTT. The full variable domain, rest sourced from reference TRBV7-2 and TRBJ1-1, is GAGVSQSPSNKVTEKGKDVELRCDPISGHTALYWYRQSLGQGLEFLIYFQGNSAPDKSGLPSDRFSAERTGGSVSTLTIQRTQQEDSAVYLCASSLAEGNTEAFFGQGTRLTVV.

The rearrangement links TRBV6-1 to TRBJ1-5; perhaps TRBD1 as D (5 bases). The germline CDR1 and CDR2 sequences are MNHNS and SASEGT. V lost 1 base to trimming and J lost 8 bases, with 9 bases between them. CDR3 length: 13 residues. The DNA of the CDR3 is TGTGCCAGCAGTGAAGGGCTGGGGGAGCCCCAGCATTTT. This encodes CASSEGLGEPQHF.

This clonotype was counted a few times. The chain couples TRBV18 to TRBJ1-2; 8 nucleotides match TRBD1. CDR1 and CDR2 (germline): KGHSH, LQKENI. This CDR3 is 18 amino acids long. Trimming took 2 bases from V and 0 from J; bases not matched to a gene: 11. The CDR3 bases are TGTGCCAGCTCACCAAATATTAAGGGACAGGCGACTAACTATGGCTACACCTTC. This translates into CASSPNIKGQATNYGYTF.

The sample holds a few counts of this clonotype. This chain joins TRBV4-1 and TRBJ1-1; D remains ambiguous. The germline CDR1 and CDR2 sequences are MGHRA and YSYEKL. The CDR3 runs 16 residues. Trimming left V 1 base short and J 1 base short, with 13 bases between. The CDR3 DNA reads TGCGCCAGCAGCCAAGCGGGAACTCGGTGGAACACTGAAGCTTTCTTT. Translating it yields CASSQAGTRWNTEAFF.

This sequence joins TRBV20-1 and TRBJ2-7; D might be TRBD1 (6 bases). The CDR3 has 11 amino acids. V was shortened by 6 bases and J by 6 bases, with 12 bases between the two germline ends. Germline lookup yields CDR1 DFQATT and CDR2 SNEGSKA (reference sequence). CDR3: CSARTVVEQYF. Here the CDR3 DNA reads TGCAGTGCGCGGACAGTGGTCGAGCAGTACTTC.

The rearrangement links TRBV2 to TRBJ2-5; 11 bases are a match to TRBD1. The CDR3 sequence is 14 residues long. The V segment lost 6 bases and the J segment 5 bases; nucleotides outside the gene matches: 5. The germline gives CDR1 SNHLY, CDR2 FYNNEI. CDR3 sequence: CASRKGQGGETQYF. CDR3 sequence (DNA): TGTGCCAGCAGGAAGGGACAGGGGGGGGAGACCCAGTACTTC.

The DNA of the CDR3 is TGTGCCAGCAGGGCCGAAGCCCCCGGGGAGCTGTTTTTT. Its protein product is CASRAEAPGELFF. The chain combines TRBV2 with TRBJ2-2; no clear D gene. Trimming left V 6 bases short and J 6 bases short, with 11 bases between. The length of the CDR3 is 13 residues. Per the germline V gene, CDR1 is SNHLY and CDR2 is FYNNEI.